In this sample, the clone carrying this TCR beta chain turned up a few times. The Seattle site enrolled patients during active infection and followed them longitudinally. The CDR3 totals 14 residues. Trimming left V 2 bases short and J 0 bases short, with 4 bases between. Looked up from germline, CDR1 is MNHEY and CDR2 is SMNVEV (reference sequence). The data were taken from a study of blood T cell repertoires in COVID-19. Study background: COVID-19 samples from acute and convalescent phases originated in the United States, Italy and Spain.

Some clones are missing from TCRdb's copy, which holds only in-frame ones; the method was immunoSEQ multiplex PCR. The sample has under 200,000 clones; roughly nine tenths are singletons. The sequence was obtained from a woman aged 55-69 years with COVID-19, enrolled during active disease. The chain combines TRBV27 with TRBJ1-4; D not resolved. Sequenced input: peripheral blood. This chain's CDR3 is CASSLGATNEKLFF. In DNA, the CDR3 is TGTGCCAGCAGTTTAGGAGCAACTAATGAAAAACTGTTTTTT.